This TCR beta chain was obtained from a study of T-cell memory formation after mild COVID-19. General study findings and limits: Later expanders leaned CD4+, whereas day 15 to 85 contracting clones were balanced CD4/CD8.

The V end was cut by 5 bases, the J end by 1 base, with 15 bases between. This CDR3 region has 15 residues. The germline CDR1 and CDR2 sequences are MDHEN and SYDVKM. With respect to this clonotype: What it binds is unknown.

TCRdb re-derived calls from the 5' RACE reads in MiXCR, one entry per CDR3 protein. The table includes some 290,000 distinct CDR3 sequences, around 15% detected once. The TCR originated in a man younger than 35 who had mild COVID-19 (a few samples of this study predate the infection). Cell type and time point are not known. The sequenced sample consisted of PBMCs or a T cell subset sorted from them (not recorded which). The chain is built from TRBV28 and TRBJ2-7, with TRBD2 as a possible D gene (5 bases). This CDR3 reads CASSPSGGDSYEQYV. CDR3 nucleotide sequence: TGTGCCAGCAGTCCCTCTGGAGGCGATTCCTACGAGCAGTACGTC.